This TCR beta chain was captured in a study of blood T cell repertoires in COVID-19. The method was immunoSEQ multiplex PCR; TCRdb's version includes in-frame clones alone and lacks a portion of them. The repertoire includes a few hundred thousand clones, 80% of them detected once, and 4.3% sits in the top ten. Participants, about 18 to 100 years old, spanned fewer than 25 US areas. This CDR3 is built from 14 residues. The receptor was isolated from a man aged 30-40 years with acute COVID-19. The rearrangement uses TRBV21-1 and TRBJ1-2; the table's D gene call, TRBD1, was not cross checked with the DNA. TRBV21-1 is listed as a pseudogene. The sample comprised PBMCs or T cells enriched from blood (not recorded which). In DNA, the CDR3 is TGTGCCAGCAGTCAGGGGGCGACTTCTTGTGGCTACACCTTC. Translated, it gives CASSQGATSCGYTF.